The text below deals with one T cell receptor (beta chain). Its specificity is not known. Every subset had its genomic DNA shared out evenly among several immunoSEQ plates. In the original analysis: Filtering differed since immunoSEQ provided only junctions, with no quality scores. Measured with immunoSEQ multiplex PCR; TCRdb has only the in-frame clones, and not every one. V and J calls and clone size are copied from that table; D and trimming were computed from the DNA. This table has about 2.1 million clones, just over 90% appearing once. This specimen belongs to a study of shared clonotypes between healthy human individuals. Notes on the study in general: What naive subsets generally showed was a larger estimated richness than memory subsets showed. Represented genetic and exposure-history diversity was restricted by having few donors.

In the naive CD8 group, cells lacked CD45RO and were positively selected for CCR7, so terminally differentiated effector memory CD45RA+ cells were left out. CDR3 length equals 13 residues. Trimming removed 5 bases from V and 4 bases from J, with 11 bases in between. The germline V gene encodes CDR1 SNHLY and CDR2 FYNNEI. Input material: naive CD8+ T cells from PBMCs. J is TRBJ2-5 and V is TRBV2, with D perhaps TRBD1 (6 bases). This TCR derives from a young man in good health. Some clones in this sample may be carry-over from other donors' samples. CDR3 bases: TGTGCCAGCAGTCCAGGGGCGGGAGAGACCCAGTACTTC. Amino acids: CASSPGAGETQYF. The whole variable domain, remainder taken from reference TRBV2 and TRBJ2-5, is EPEVTQTPSHQVTQMGQEVILRCVPISNHLYFYWYRQILGQKVEFLVSFYNNEISEKSEIFDDQFSVERPDGSNFTLKIRSTKLEDSAMYFCASSPGAGETQYFGPGTRLLVL.